These 11 T cell receptor beta chains were all obtained from the same sample, sequenced in a study of T-cell memory formation after mild COVID-19. Via MiXCR, TCRdb re-called the 5' RACE reads, giving one row per CDR3 protein. Among over 300,000 distinct CDR3 sequences listed, 20% were seen once. Specimen: PBMCs or a T cell subset sorted from them (not recorded which). These receptors all come from a man aged 18 to 29 who had mild COVID-19 (a few samples of this study predate the infection). Cell type and time point are not known.

The V gene is TRBV4-1, the J gene TRBJ2-3; no firm D call. CDR1 is MGHRA and CDR2 is YSYEKL in the germline V gene. The CDR3 extends over 15 amino acids. Trimming took 0 bases from V and 6 from J, leaving 13 bases between them. DNA for the CDR3: TGCGCCAGCAGCCAAGATCGACTTACCTTTGATACGCAGTATTTT. Amino acid sequence: CASSQDRLTFDTQYF.

V gene TRBV7-6 combines with J gene TRBJ1-4; D gene unclear. The CDR3 totals 13 residues. V lost 5 bases, J lost 5 bases, and 9 bases lay in between. Germline lookup yields CDR1 SGHVS and CDR2 FNYEAQ. CDR3 region: CASSLTENEKLFF. As DNA, the CDR3 is TGTGCCAGCAGCCTGACGGAGAATGAAAAACTGTTTTTT.

For this clonotype: Mismatch with germline at one junction end may stem from a read error. The genes are TRBV7-7 and TRBJ2-6; the match to TRBD1 covers 7 bases. The CDR3 totals 15 residues. Per germline, CDR1 SSHAT and CDR2 FNYEAQ (reference sequence). CDR3 sequence reads: CASSPQGFGANVLTF. The DNA for the CDR3 is TGTGCTAGCAGCCCACAGGGGTTTGGGGCCAACGTCCTGACTTTC. Full variable domain (rest looked up from reference TRBV7-7 and TRBJ2-6): GAGVSQSPRYKVTKRGQDVTLRCDPISSHATLYWYQQALGQGPEFLTYFNYEAQPDKSGLPSDRFSAERPEGSISTLTIQRTEQRDSAMYRCASSPQGFGANVLTFGAGSRLTVL.

Only a few counts were recorded for this clonotype. V is TRBV11-2 and J is TRBJ1-6; no clear D. Germline CDR1 is SGHAT and CDR2 is FQNNGV. V lost 4 bases, J lost 11 bases, and 15 bases lay in between. CDR3 length: 14 amino acids. The CDR3 protein is CASSSIPERTPLHF. CDR3 in DNA: TGTGCCAGCAGCTCTATTCCCGAGCGGACACCCCTCCACTTT. The full variable domain, its missing parts supplied by reference TRBV11-2 and TRBJ1-6, is EAGVAQSPRYKIIEKRQSVAFWCNPISGHATLYWYQQILGQGPKLLIQFQNNGVVDDSQLPKDRFSAERLKGVDSTLKIQPAKLEDSAVYLCASSSIPERTPLHFGNGTRLTVT.

This clonotype was observed a handful of times. The chain has TRBV12-3 or TRBV12-4 and TRBJ2-1; no reliable D call. V was clipped by 3 bases and J by 0 bases, with 12 bases between them. CDR3 length: 16 residues. The CDR3 region is CASSFPVQISYNEQFF. The DNA for the CDR3 is TGTGCCAGCAGTTTCCCCGTCCAGATCTCCTACAATGAGCAGTTCTTC.

CDR3 sequence: CASSLKGTSSYEQYV. In nucleotides, the CDR3 is TGTGCCAGCAGCTTAAAGGGGACTAGCAGCTACGAGCAGTACGTC. This chain joins TRBV13 and TRBJ2-7; 9 bases fit TRBD2. Germline V gene data show CDR1 as PRHDT and CDR2 as FYEKMQ (reference sequence). The CDR3 is 15 residues long. The V gene end was trimmed by 2 bases and the J gene end by 3 bases; junction bases not matched to a gene: 5.

This clonotype appeared a few times. V and J are TRBV6-5 and TRBJ2-7; D is ambiguous. Per germline, CDR1 MNHEY and CDR2 SVGAGI. V lost 0 bases and J lost 0, with 3 bases in between. The CDR3 runs to 13 residues. The CDR3 nucleotides read TGTGCCAGCAGTTACTCAAGCTCCTACGAGCAGTACTTC. Its protein product is CASSYSSSYEQYF.

This clonotype was detected only a few times. The CDR3 protein is CSARKGENTEAFF. The CDR3 region has the DNA TGCAGTGCTAGAAAAGGGGAGAACACTGAAGCTTTCTTT. The J gene is TRBJ1-1, the V gene TRBV20-1; D might be TRBD1 (5 bases). V was cut by 2 bases and J by 1 base, with 8 bases left in between. This CDR3 spans 13 amino acids. Germline V gives CDR1 DFQATT, CDR2 SNEGSKA (reference sequence).

V usage is TRBV6-5 and J usage is TRBJ1-5; D not resolved. V gave up 4 bases and J gave up 5 bases, with 12 bases separating them. CDR1 and CDR2 (germline): MNHEY, SVGAGI. The CDR3 length is 14 residues. The chain's CDR3 is CASSLAKADQPQHF. CDR3 nucleotide sequence: TGTGCCAGCAGTTTGGCCAAGGCAGATCAGCCCCAGCATTTT.

This chain links TRBV4-1 with TRBJ1-2; 9 nucleotides align to TRBD1. CDR3 length: 15 residues. The V gene's germline CDR1 is MGHRA and CDR2 YSYEKL. The junction had 7 bases not matched to a gene; V was cut back by 0 bases and J by 8 bases. The CDR3 nucleotides read TGCGCCAGCAGCCAAGAATGGGGACAGGGAGCCGGCTACACCTTC. The encoded protein is CASSQEWGQGAGYTF.

This clonotype was observed a few times. This chain connects TRBV18 to TRBJ1-4, with D perhaps TRBD1 (5 bases). CDR3 length: 15 residues. Trimming cost V 6 bases and J 8 bases, with 19 bases left between them. The germline CDR1 and CDR2 sequences are KGHSH and LQKENI. CDR3: CASSLGGDGREKLFF. The CDR3 DNA reads TGTGCCAGCTCGCTGGGAGGGGACGGGCGAGAAAAACTGTTTTTT.